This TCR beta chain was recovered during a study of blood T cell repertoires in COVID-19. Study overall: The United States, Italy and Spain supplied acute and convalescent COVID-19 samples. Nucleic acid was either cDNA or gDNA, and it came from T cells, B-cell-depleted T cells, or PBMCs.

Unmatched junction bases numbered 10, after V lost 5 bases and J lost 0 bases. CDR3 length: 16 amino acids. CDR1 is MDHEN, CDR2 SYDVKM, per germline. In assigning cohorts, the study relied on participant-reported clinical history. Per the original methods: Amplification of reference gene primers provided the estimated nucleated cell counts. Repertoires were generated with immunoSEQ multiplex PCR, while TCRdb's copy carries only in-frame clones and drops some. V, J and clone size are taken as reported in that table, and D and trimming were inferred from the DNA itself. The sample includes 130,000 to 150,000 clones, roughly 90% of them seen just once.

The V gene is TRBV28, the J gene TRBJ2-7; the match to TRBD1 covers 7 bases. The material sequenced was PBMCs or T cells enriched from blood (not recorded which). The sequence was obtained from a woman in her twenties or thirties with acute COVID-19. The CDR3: CASSPGQATVSYEQYF. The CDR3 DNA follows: TGTGCCAGCAGTCCCGGACAGGCGACTGTCTCCTACGAGCAGTACTTC.